One T cell receptor (beta chain) is described in this entry. Clones were sequenced by immunoSEQ multiplex PCR, and TCRdb holds only the in-frame ones, with some missing. The sample carries approximately 230,000 clones, more than 85% recorded once. This record comes from a study of blood T cell repertoires in COVID-19. This CDR3 has 15 amino acids. V was clipped by 2 bases and J by 4 bases, with 14 bases between them. Germline V gene lookup returns CDR1 MGHRA and CDR2 YSYEKL. Recruitment covered over 20 US areas and drew participants whose ages spanned roughly 18 to 100 years. The clonotype originates from a woman in her twenties or thirties who had recovered from COVID-19. The sequenced material came from PBMCs or T cells enriched from blood (not recorded which). This chain uses TRBV4-1 with TRBJ1-2; D not certain. The CDR3 loop is CASSQPNVGSYGYTF. The CDR3, as DNA: TGCGCCAGCAGCCAACCAAACGTGGGGAGCTATGGCTACACCTTC.